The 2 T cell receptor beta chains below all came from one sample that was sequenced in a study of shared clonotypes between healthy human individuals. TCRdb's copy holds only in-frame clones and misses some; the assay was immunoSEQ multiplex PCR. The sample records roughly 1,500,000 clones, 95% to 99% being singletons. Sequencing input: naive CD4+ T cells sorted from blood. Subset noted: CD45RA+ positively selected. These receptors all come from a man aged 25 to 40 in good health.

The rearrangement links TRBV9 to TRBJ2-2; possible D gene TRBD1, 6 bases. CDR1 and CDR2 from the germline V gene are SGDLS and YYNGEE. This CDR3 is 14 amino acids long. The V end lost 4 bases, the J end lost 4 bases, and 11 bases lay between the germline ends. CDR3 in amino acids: CASSPRTVTGELFF. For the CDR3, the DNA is TGTGCCAGCAGCCCAAGGACAGTCACCGGGGAGCTGTTTTTT.

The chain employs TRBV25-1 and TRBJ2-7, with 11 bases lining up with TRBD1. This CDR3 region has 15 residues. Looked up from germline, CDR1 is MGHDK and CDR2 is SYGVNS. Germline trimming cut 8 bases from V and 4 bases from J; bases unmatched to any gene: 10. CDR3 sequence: CASETGTGGTYEQYF. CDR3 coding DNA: TGTGCCAGCGAAACCGGGACAGGGGGAACTTACGAGCAGTACTTC.